A selection of T cell receptor beta chains follows, all from one sample in a study of cytomegalovirus exposure and HLA in healthy donors. Measured with immunoSEQ multiplex PCR; TCRdb has only the in-frame clones, and not every one. With around 140,000 clones in the sample, the ten largest clones hold approximately 1%. Sequenced: PBMCs. The receptors here all came from a male donor in good health and CMV-seronegative. Each CDR3 is given with its conserved first and last residue.

j_gene,v_gene,len,CDR3aa
TRBJ2-1,TRBV18,17,CASSPSQGLSSYNEQFF
TRBJ2-7,TRBV2,11,CASTQSYEQYF
TRBJ1-1,TRBV6-5,14,CASSPGHRNTEAFF
TRBJ1-5,TRBV30,14,CAWSVAGAGQPQHF
TRBJ2-7,TRBV6-1,12,CASSGSGTGLNF
TRBJ2-5,TRBV15,14,CATRGSTSQETQYF
TRBJ2-1,TRBV14,18,CASSPYEAGATLYNEQFF
TRBJ1-5,TRBV18,15,CASSPNGRGNQPQHF
TRBJ2-7,TRBV5-1,14,CASSLADRVYEQYF
TRBJ2-7,TRBV6-5,13,CASSYAGGSEQYF
TRBJ2-1,TRBV2,14,CASKEGPPPEEQFF
TRBJ2-1,TRBV18,16,CASSPLNLAPNNEQFF
TRBJ1-5,TRBV5-8,16,CASSSGVFRSNQPQHF
TRBJ2-7,TRBV28,13,CASSLSGGSQQYF
TRBJ2-7,TRBV6-6,12,CASTAGDYEQYF
TRBJ2-7,TRBV7-2,13,CASSSRYGYEQYF
TRBJ2-1,TRBV11-2,15,CASTHGPGEYNEQFF
TRBJ2-2,TRBV30,17,CAWSVGLLPKNTGELFF
TRBJ2-7,TRBV11-2,13,CASSLNAGGEQYF
TRBJ1-1,TRBV10-1,17,CASSEDTGGFKNTEAFF
TRBJ1-2,TRBV28,15,CASSATGLANYGYTF
TRBJ2-7,TRBV7-9,15,CASSKDRGSPYEQYF
TRBJ2-3,TRBV5-1,12,CASSFETDTQYF
TRBJ1-4,TRBV18,15,CASSPQGATNEKLFF
TRBJ1-5,TRBV25-1,14,CASSPPGGRQPQHF
TRBJ2-5,TRBV18,17,CASSPLSGTGIQETQYF
TRBJ2-1,TRBV15,14,CATNQRGFDNEQFF
TRBJ2-7,TRBV19,13,CASSIAGGSGQYF
TRBJ1-1,TRBV27,15,CATPSTGHLNTEAFF
TRBJ1-5,TRBV15,13,CATSEGSGQPQHF
TRBJ2-1,TRBV5-6,19,CASSLRVIQPRSGYNEQFF
TRBJ2-1,TRBV30,16,CACRTSGASPDGEQFF
TRBJ1-4,TRBV28,14,CASSGQGVSEKLFF